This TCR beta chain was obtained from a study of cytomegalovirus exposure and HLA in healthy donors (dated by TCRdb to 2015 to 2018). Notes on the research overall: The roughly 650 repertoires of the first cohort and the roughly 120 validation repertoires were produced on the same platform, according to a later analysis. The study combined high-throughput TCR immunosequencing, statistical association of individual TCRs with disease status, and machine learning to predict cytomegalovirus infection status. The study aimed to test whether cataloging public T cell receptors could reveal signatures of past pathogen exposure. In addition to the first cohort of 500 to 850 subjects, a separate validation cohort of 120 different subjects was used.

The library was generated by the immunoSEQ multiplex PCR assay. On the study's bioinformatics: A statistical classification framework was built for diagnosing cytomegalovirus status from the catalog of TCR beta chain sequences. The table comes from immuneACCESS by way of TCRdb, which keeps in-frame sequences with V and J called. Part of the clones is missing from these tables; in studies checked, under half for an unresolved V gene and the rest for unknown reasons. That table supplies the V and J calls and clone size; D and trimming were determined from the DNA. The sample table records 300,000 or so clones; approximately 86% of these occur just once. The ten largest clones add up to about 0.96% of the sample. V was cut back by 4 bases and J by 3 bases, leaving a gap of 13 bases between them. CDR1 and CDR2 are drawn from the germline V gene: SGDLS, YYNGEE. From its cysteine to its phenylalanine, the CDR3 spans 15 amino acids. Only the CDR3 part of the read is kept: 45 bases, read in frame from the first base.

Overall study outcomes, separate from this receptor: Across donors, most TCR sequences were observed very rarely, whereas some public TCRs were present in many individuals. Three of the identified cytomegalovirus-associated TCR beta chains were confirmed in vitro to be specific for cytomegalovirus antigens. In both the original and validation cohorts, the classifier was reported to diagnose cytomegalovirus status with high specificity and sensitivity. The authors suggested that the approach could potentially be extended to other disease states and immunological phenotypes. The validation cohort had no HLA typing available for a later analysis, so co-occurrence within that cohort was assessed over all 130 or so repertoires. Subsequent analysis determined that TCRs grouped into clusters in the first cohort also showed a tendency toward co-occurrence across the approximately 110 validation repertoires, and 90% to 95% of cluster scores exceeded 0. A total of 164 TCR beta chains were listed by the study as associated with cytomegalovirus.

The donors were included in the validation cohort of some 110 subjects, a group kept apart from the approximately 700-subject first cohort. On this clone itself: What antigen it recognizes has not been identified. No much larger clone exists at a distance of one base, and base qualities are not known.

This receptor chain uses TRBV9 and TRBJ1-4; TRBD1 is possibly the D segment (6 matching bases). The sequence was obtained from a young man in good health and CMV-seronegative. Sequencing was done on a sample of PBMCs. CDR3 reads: CASSFRDKPNEKLFF. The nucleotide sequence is TGTGCCAGCAGCTTCCGGGACAAACCTAATGAAAAACTGTTTTTT.